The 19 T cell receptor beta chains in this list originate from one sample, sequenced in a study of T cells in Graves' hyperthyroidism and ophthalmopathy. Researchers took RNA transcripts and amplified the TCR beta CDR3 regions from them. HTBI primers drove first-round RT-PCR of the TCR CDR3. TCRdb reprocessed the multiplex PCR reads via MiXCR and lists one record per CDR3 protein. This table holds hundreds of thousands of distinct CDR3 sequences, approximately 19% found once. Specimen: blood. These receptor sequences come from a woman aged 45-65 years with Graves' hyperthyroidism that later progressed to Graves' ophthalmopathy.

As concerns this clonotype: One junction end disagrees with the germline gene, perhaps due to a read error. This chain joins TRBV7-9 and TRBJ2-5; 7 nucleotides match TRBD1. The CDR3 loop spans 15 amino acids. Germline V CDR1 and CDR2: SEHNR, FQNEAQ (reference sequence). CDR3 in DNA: TGTGCCAGCAGCCCGAGACAGGGTCGACAAGAGACCCGGTACTTC. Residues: CASSPRQGRQETRYF. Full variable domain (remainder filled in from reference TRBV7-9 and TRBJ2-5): DTGVSQNPRHKITKRGQNVTFRCDPISEHNRLYWYRQTLGQGPEFLTYFQNEAQLEKSRLLSDRFSAERPKGSFSTLEIQRTEQGDSAMYLCASSPRQGRQETRYFGPGTRLLVL.

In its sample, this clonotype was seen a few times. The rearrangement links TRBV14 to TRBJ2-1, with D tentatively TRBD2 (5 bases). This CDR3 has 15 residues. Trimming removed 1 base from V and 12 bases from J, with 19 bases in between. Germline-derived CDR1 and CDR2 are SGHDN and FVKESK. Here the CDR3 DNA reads TGTGCCAGCAGCCAAGGCGGGCAGGTCCGTCGGGTGCAGTTCTTC. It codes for CASSQGGQVRRVQFF.

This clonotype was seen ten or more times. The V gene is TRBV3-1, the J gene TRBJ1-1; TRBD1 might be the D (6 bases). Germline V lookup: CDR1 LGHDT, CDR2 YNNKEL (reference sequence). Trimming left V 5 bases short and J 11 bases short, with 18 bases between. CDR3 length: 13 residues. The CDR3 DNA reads TGTGCCAGCAGCGAAGTAATACAGGGTGAGGCTTTCTTT. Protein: CASSEVIQGEAFF. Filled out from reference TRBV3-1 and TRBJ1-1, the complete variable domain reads DTAVSQTPKYLVTQMGNDKSIKCEQNLGHDTMYWYKQDSKKFLKIMFSYNNKELIINETVPNRFSPKSPDKAHLNLHINSLELGDSAVYFCASSEVIQGEAFFGQGTRLTVV.

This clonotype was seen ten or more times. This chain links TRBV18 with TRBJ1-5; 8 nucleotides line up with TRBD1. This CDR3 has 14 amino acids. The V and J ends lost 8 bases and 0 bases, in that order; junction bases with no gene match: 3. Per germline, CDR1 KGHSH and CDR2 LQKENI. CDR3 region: CASGQGNSNQPQHF. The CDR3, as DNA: TGTGCCAGCGGACAGGGAAATAGCAATCAGCCCCAGCATTTT.

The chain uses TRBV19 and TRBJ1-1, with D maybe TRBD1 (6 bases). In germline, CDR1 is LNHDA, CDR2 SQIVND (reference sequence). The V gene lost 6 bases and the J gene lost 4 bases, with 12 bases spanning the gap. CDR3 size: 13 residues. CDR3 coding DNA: TGTGCCAGTAGCCAGGGGAAGATCACTGAAGCTTTCTTT. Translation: CASSQGKITEAFF.

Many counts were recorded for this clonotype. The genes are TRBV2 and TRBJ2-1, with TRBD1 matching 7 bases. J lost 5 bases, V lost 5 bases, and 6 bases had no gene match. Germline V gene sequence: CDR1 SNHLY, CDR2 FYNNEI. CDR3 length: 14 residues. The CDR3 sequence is CASSPGTEDNEQFF. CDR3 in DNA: TGTGCCAGCAGTCCCGGGACAGAAGACAATGAGCAGTTCTTC.

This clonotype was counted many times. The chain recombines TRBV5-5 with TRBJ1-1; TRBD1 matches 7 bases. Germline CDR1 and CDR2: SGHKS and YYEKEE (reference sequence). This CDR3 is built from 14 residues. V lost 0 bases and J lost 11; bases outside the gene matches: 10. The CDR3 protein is CASSLEGTARPAFF. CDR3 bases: TGTGCCAGCAGCTTGGAGGGGACAGCCCGTCCGGCTTTCTTT.

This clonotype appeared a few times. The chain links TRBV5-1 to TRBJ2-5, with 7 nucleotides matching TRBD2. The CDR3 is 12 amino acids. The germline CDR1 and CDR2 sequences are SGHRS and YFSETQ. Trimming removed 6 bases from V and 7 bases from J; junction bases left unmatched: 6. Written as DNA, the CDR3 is TGCGCCAGCAAGAGCGGGGATGTGACCCAGTACTTC. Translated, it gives CASKSGDVTQYF.

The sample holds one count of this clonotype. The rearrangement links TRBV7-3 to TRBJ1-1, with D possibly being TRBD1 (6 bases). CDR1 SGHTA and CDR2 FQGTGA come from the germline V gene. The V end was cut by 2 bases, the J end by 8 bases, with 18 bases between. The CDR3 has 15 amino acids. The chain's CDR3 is CASSLGQGTRGEAFF. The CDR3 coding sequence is TGTGCCAGCAGCTTAGGGCAGGGGACGAGGGGGGAAGCTTTCTTT.

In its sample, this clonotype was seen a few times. This CDR3 reads CSASGQNNEKLFF. The CDR3 region has the DNA TGCAGTGCTAGTGGGCAGAACAATGAAAAACTGTTTTTT. The V and J genes are TRBV20-1 and TRBJ1-4; D is uncertain. Trimming took off 3 bases at V and 5 bases at J, with 10 bases between the two ends. The germline V gene has CDR1 DFQATT and CDR2 SNEGSKA (reference sequence). The CDR3 sequence is 13 residues long.

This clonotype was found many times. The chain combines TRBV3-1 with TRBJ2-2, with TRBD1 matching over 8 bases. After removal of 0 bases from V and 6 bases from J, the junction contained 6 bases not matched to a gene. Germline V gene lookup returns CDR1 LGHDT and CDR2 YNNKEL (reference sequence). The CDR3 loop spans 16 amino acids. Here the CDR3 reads CASSQEGQGAAGELFF. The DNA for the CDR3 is TGTGCCAGCAGCCAAGAAGGGCAGGGGGCTGCCGGGGAGCTGTTTTTT.

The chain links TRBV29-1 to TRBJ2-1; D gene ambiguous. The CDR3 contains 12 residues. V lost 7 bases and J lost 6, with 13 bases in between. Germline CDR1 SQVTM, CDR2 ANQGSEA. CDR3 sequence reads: CSADTGSNEQFF. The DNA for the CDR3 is TGCAGCGCTGACACGGGCAGCAATGAGCAGTTCTTC.

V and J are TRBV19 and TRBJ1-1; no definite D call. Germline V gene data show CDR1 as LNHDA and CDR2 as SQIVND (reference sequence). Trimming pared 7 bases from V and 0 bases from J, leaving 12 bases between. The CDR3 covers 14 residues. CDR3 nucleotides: TGTGCCAGTAACTTCGGGGAGCTGAACACTGAAGCTTTCTTT. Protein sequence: CASNFGELNTEAFF.

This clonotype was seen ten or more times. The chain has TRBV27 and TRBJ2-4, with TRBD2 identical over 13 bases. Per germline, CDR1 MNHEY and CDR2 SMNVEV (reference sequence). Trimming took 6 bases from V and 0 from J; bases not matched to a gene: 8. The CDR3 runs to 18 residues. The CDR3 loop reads CASRELAGGLGAKNIQYF. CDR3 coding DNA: TGTGCCAGCAGGGAACTAGCGGGGGGGTTAGGAGCCAAAAACATTCAGTACTTC.

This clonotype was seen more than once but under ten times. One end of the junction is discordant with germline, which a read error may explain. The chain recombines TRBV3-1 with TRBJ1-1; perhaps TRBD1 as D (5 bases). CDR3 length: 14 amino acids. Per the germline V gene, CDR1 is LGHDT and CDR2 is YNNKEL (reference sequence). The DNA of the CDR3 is TGTGTCAGCACTATCAGTCAGGGGAACACTGAAGCTTTCTTT. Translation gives CVSTISQGNTEAFF.

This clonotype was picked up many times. The CDR3 DNA is TGCGCCAGCACCGGACAGGGGTATTCCTACAATGAGCAGTTCTTC. It encodes CASTGQGYSYNEQFF. The chain recombines TRBV5-1 with TRBJ2-1, with 9 bases fitting TRBD1. V was pared by 6 bases and J by 1 base, with 5 bases of the junction left unmatched. The germline gives CDR1 SGHRS, CDR2 YFSETQ. CDR3 length: 15 amino acids.

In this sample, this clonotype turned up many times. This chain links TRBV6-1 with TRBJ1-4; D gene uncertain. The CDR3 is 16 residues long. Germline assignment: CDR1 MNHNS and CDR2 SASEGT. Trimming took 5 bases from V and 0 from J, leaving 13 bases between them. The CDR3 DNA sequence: TGTGCCAGCAGTTTGCGACGTCTTGCAACTAATGAAAAACTGTTTTTT. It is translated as CASSLRRLATNEKLFF.

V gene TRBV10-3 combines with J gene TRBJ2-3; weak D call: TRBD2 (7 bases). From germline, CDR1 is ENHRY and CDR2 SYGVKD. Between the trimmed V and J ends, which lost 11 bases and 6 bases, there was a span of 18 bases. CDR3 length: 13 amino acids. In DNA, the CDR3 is TGTGCCTCGGGGGGCCCCATGAGTGATACGCAGTATTTT. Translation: CASGGPMSDTQYF.

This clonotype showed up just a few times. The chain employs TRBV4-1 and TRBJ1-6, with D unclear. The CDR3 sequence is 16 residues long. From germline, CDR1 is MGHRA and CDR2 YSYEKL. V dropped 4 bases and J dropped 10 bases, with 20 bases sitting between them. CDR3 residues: CASSPRTAVVRSPLHF. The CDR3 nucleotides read TGCGCCAGCAGCCCCCGGACGGCTGTCGTGAGGTCACCCCTCCACTTT.